This note documents a single T cell receptor (beta chain) sequence. What it binds is not known. Terminally differentiated effector memory CD45RA+ cells were left out of the naive CD8 fraction, which was CD45RO-negative and positively selected for CCR7. This sample is drawn from a study of shared clonotypes between healthy human individuals. Study-level results: Generally, estimated richness proved larger in naive subsets than it did in memory subsets. Shared clonotypes across all four donors exceeded non-shared ones in generation probability. Sampling was confined to blood; repertoires within tissues likely differ.

V was trimmed by 3 bases and J by 4 bases, leaving 18 bases between them. This CDR3 has 16 amino acids. Germline CDR1 is MNHEY and CDR2 is SVGAGI. This was a deep-level run. Sequenced by immunoSEQ multiplex PCR; TCRdb stores in-frame clones only, minus some. The table has 2 million to 2.5 million clones, 85% to 95% seen once. Material: naive CD8+ T cells sorted from blood. V usage is TRBV6-5 and J usage is TRBJ2-5, with a tentative D call TRBD1 (5 bases). This sequence originates from a man aged 18 to 30 in good health. The CDR3 spells CASSYSVGELLETQYF. The CDR3 nucleotides read TGTGCCAGCAGTTATAGTGTAGGGGAACTATTAGAGACCCAGTACTTC.